This entry lists 3 T cell receptor beta chains sequenced from one sample in a study of shared clonotypes between healthy human individuals. The naive CD8 population came from CD45RO-negative cells selected for CCR7, without terminally differentiated effector memory CD45RA+ cells. Clones were sequenced by immunoSEQ multiplex PCR, and TCRdb holds only the in-frame ones, with some missing. The sample has under 600,000 clones, roughly 98% seen once. Sample: naive CD8+ T cells sorted from blood. The receptors were gathered from a man aged 30 to 45 in good health.

In this sample, this clone turned up once. V usage is TRBV29-1 and J usage is TRBJ2-5; TRBD2 might be the D (6 bases). Between the trimmed V and J ends, which lost 7 bases and 6 bases, there was a span of 12 bases. CDR1 and CDR2 (germline): SQVTM, ANQGSEA. The CDR3 consists of 11 residues. CDR3 residues: CSGGDFQTQYF. CDR3 nucleotides: TGCAGCGGCGGGGACTTTCAGACCCAGTACTTC.

The rearrangement links TRBV27 to TRBJ2-1; 9 nucleotides line up with TRBD2. The CDR3 is 15 residues long. With V trimmed by 1 base and J by 6 bases, 4 bases remained unmatched. The germline V gene has CDR1 MNHEY and CDR2 SMNVEV (reference sequence). CDR3 in DNA: TGTGCCAGCAGTTTATGGGCTAGCGGGGTCAATGAGCAGTTCTTC. Its protein is CASSLWASGVNEQFF.

V and J are TRBV10-3 and TRBJ2-5; 13 bases are shared with TRBD2. There are 18 residues in the CDR3. With V trimmed by 0 bases and J by 5 bases, 9 bases remained unmatched. Germline V gene data show CDR1 as ENHRY and CDR2 as SYGVKD. CDR3 amino acids: CAISESGLAGIHGETQYF. CDR3 sequence (DNA): TGTGCCATCAGTGAGTCGGGACTAGCGGGAATCCATGGGGAGACCCAGTACTTC.